These 27 T cell receptor beta chains originate from one sample sequenced in a study of identical twins. TCRdb re-called the 5' RACE reads with MiXCR, one entry per CDR3 protein. The table records 450,000 to 650,000 distinct CDR3 sequences, about 16% of them present only once. The sample was also linked to a second study, of yellow fever vaccine responses in identical twins.

The sequencing input was CD4+ T cells sorted from blood. The receptors derive from a woman between 18 and 29 years old in good health.

The rearrangement links TRBV5-1 to TRBJ2-7; D unresolved. This CDR3 spans 14 amino acids. Trimming removed 4 bases from V and 5 bases from J, with 16 bases in between. Germline V gene sequence: CDR1 SGHRS, CDR2 YFSETQ. The CDR3 nucleotides read TGCGCCAGCAGCCCCTACGTCTCGTCTGACGAGCAGTACTTC. It yields the protein CASSPYVSSDEQYF.

This clonotype has just a few counts. This chain uses TRBV2 with TRBJ1-2, with D hard to call. Trimming stripped 3 bases from V and 2 bases from J, with 10 bases between. In germline, CDR1 is SNHLY, CDR2 FYNNEI. This CDR3 is built from 14 residues. Written as DNA, the CDR3 is TGTGCCAGCAGTGAGGCGTCTGGAAACTATGGCTACACCTTC. Amino acids: CASSEASGNYGYTF.

The chain combines TRBV10-3 with TRBJ1-1; 8 positions agree with TRBD1. With V trimmed by 8 bases and J by 8 bases, 4 bases remained unmatched. CDR1 is ENHRY and CDR2 is SYGVKD in the germline V gene. This CDR3 is 11 amino acids long. The CDR3 DNA follows: TGTGCCATCGGCACAGGGGGGGAAGCTTTCTTT. It encodes CAIGTGGEAFF.

The chain recombines TRBV3-1 with TRBJ2-7; D is perhaps TRBD2 (5 bases). Trimming left V 5 bases short and J 3 bases short, with 11 bases between. Germline V gene data show CDR1 as LGHDT and CDR2 as YNNKEL (reference sequence). The CDR3 covers 13 residues. CDR3 region: CASSTLGSYEQYF. CDR3 DNA sequence: TGTGCCAGCAGCACACTAGGGAGCTACGAGCAGTACTTC.

The sample holds a few counts of this clonotype. The V call is TRBV12-3 or TRBV12-4, the J call TRBJ2-5; D is undetermined. V dropped 6 bases and J dropped 3 bases, with 11 bases sitting between them. This CDR3 region has 13 residues. The CDR3 here is CASRPTTKETQYF. CDR3 sequence (DNA): TGTGCCAGCAGGCCCACTACTAAAGAGACCCAGTACTTC.

This clonotype was found a few times. The V gene is TRBV20-1, the J gene TRBJ2-7, with a tentative D call TRBD1 (5 bases). Per the germline V gene, CDR1 is DFQATT and CDR2 is SNEGSKA (reference sequence). Trimming took 0 bases from V and 1 from J, leaving 13 bases between them. CDR3 size: 15 residues. The CDR3 DNA is TGCAGTGCTAGAGATAAGACAGTAATATCCTACGAGCAGTACGTC. Its translation is CSARDKTVISYEQYV.

This clonotype was seen a few times. CDR3: CASSLENLGRSPLHF. CDR3 nucleotide sequence: TGTGCCAGCAGTTTAGAGAACTTGGGGCGGTCACCCCTCCACTTT. The J gene is TRBJ1-6, the V gene TRBV27; D might be TRBD1 (5 bases). The V end lost 2 bases, the J end lost 10 bases, and 15 bases lay between the germline ends. The CDR3 sequence is 15 residues long. Germline V gene sequence: CDR1 MNHEY, CDR2 SMNVEV (reference sequence).

V usage is TRBV4-2 and J usage is TRBJ2-2, with D perhaps TRBD1 (6 bases). CDR1 is LGHNA and CDR2 is YNFKEQ in the germline V gene. V lost 3 bases and J 4 bases, leaving 9 bases between the germline ends. The CDR3 spans 14 residues. CDR3 bases: TGTGCCAGCAGCCACCTAGGGGGCACCGGGGAGCTGTTTTTT. Its protein is CASSHLGGTGELFF.

The chain carries TRBV29-1 and TRBJ1-1; 9 bases agree with TRBD1. Germline CDR1 is SQVTM and CDR2 is ANQGSEA. The CDR3 runs 13 residues. Trimming took 5 bases from V and 4 from J; bases not matched to a gene: 5. CDR3 bases: TGCAGCGTTTCGGACAGGGGATCCACTGAAGCTTTCTTT. It translates to CSVSDRGSTEAFF.

This rearrangement joins TRBV5-1 to TRBJ2-2; tentatively, D is TRBD2 (5 bases). Germline-derived CDR1 and CDR2 are SGHRS and YFSETQ. The CDR3 extends over 16 amino acids. Trimming took off 4 bases at V and 3 bases at J, with 16 bases between the two ends. For the CDR3, the DNA is TGCGCCAGCAGCCTGCACGGGGTTCGGGACACCGGGGAGCTGTTTTTT. Translated, it gives CASSLHGVRDTGELFF.

The J gene is TRBJ1-3, the V gene TRBV6-6, with D unresolved. Trimming removed 0 bases at V and 4 bases at J, with 4 bases between. This CDR3 contains 13 residues. Germline-derived CDR1 and CDR2 are MNHNY and SVGAGI (reference sequence). This CDR3 is CASSYSRGNTIYF. CDR3 nucleotides: TGTGCCAGCAGTTACTCGAGGGGAAACACCATATATTTT.

The chain carries TRBV20-1 and TRBJ1-2; possibly TRBD1 for D (5 bases). The V end lost 1 base, the J end lost 4 bases, and 10 bases lay between the germline ends. Looked up from germline, CDR1 is DFQATT and CDR2 is SNEGSKA (reference sequence). CDR3 length: 13 amino acids. This chain's CDR3 is CSARAARAYGYTF. CDR3 DNA: TGCAGTGCTAGAGCGGCCAGGGCCTATGGCTACACCTTC.

A few counts support this clonotype. The chain uses TRBV28 and TRBJ2-1; 10 positions match TRBD2. V lost 5 bases, J lost 0 bases, and 10 bases stayed unmatched. The CDR3 is made up of 18 amino acids. Germline V lookup: CDR1 MDHEN, CDR2 SYDVKM. The CDR3 is CASSDSSGSDSSYNEQFF. DNA of the CDR3: TGTGCCAGCAGTGACTCTAGCGGGAGCGACAGCTCCTACAATGAGCAGTTCTTC.

The rearrangement uses TRBV5-1 and TRBJ2-1, with 7 bases aligning to TRBD2. This CDR3 contains 15 residues. Germline V gives CDR1 SGHRS, CDR2 YFSETQ. The ends lost 4 bases at V and 6 bases at J; junction bases unmatched: 10. The CDR3 is CASSQEETSPNEQFF. For the CDR3, the DNA is TGCGCCAGCAGCCAGGAGGAGACTAGCCCCAATGAGCAGTTCTTC.

This chain joins TRBV6-4 and TRBJ1-2; maybe TRBD1 (5 bases). Between the trimmed V and J ends, which lost 7 bases and 3 bases, there was a span of 18 bases. The CDR3 length is 15 residues. Germline CDR1 MRHNA, CDR2 SNTAGT. In nucleotides, the CDR3 is TGTGCCAGCAAGAGGGGAGCGGGTTACGACTATGGCTACACCTTC. It codes for CASKRGAGYDYGYTF.

The rearrangement uses TRBV20-1 and TRBJ2-3; D ambiguous. V lost 5 bases and J lost 5, with 8 bases in between. The CDR3 extends over 11 amino acids. Germline CDR1 reads DFQATT; CDR2 reads SNEGSKA (reference sequence). The CDR3 DNA reads TGCAGTGCTCACTCGAGAGATACGCAGTATTTT. It yields the protein CSAHSRDTQYF.

In this sample, this clonotype turned up a few times. The rearrangement joins TRBV28 to TRBJ2-2; no definite D call. Trimming pared 3 bases from V and 3 bases from J, leaving 14 bases between. This CDR3 has 16 residues. The V gene's germline CDR1 is MDHEN and CDR2 SYDVKM. CDR3 region: CASSFYQPRHTGELFF. As DNA, the CDR3 is TGTGCCAGCAGTTTTTACCAGCCTAGGCACACCGGGGAGCTGTTTTTT.

The chain links TRBV20-1 to TRBJ2-7, with TRBD1 matching 10 bases. This CDR3 contains 18 residues. The V segment lost 2 bases and the J segment 0 bases; nucleotides outside the gene matches: 13. Germline CDR1 is DFQATT and CDR2 is SNEGSKA (reference sequence). CDR3 sequence (DNA): TGCAGTGCTAGAACCTACCGGGGACAGGGGAAGGGCTCCTACGAGCAGTACGTC. Translation: CSARTYRGQGKGSYEQYV.

The V gene is TRBV28, the J gene TRBJ2-7; 7 bases align to TRBD2. CDR1 MDHEN and CDR2 SYDVKM come from the germline V gene. The CDR3 is 12 amino acids. Trimming at V came to 4 bases and at J to 6 bases, leaving 3 bases not matched to a gene. The CDR3 DNA sequence: TGTGCCAGCAGTTGGGGGGGGGGCGAGCAGTACTTC. This sequence encodes CASSWGGGEQYF.

The rearrangement links TRBV3-1 to TRBJ2-1; 7 nucleotides align to TRBD2. J lost 7 bases, V lost 7 bases, and 13 bases had no gene match. The germline CDR1 and CDR2 sequences are LGHDT and YNNKEL (reference sequence). The CDR3 has 15 amino acids. CDR3 sequence: CASTLSSGKLNEQFF. The CDR3 DNA is TGTGCCAGCACATTATCCAGCGGGAAACTGAATGAGCAGTTCTTC.

This clonotype appeared a few times. This chain connects TRBV10-3 to TRBJ2-3; D possibly uses TRBD1 or TRBD2 (5 bases each). Germline-derived CDR1 and CDR2 are ENHRY and SYGVKD. V lost 3 bases, J lost 9 bases, and 19 bases lay in between. The CDR3 is 15 amino acids. CDR3 residues: CAISDRDPLITTQYF. The CDR3 DNA follows: TGTGCCATCAGTGACCGGGACCCATTGATCACCACGCAGTATTTT.

The chain links TRBV7-9 to TRBJ1-1, with a tentative D call TRBD1 (5 bases). V was pared by 2 bases and J by 6 bases, with 7 bases between. The germline V gene encodes CDR1 SEHNR and CDR2 FQNEAQ (reference sequence). The CDR3 spans 12 residues. The CDR3 here is CASSLPGAEAFF. CDR3 DNA: TGTGCCAGCAGCTTACCGGGGGCTGAAGCTTTCTTT.

This chain uses TRBV6-5 with TRBJ1-1; D might be TRBD1 (5 bases). There are 14 residues in the CDR3. The germline V gene has CDR1 MNHEY and CDR2 SVGAGI. V lost 0 bases to trimming and J lost 5 bases, with 10 bases between them. Here the CDR3 DNA reads TGTGCCAGCAGTTACTCGAATCGACAGACTGAAGCTTTCTTT. This translates into CASSYSNRQTEAFF.

The rearrangement joins TRBV25-1 to TRBJ1-5; a possible D gene is TRBD1 (6 bases). Per the germline V gene, CDR1 is MGHDK and CDR2 is SYGVNS. Trimming took 10 bases from V and 0 from J, leaving 10 bases between them. This CDR3 has 13 amino acids. The CDR3 DNA reads as TGTGCCACCGAGGGACATAGCAATCAGCCCCAGCATTTT. This sequence encodes CATEGHSNQPQHF.

This clonotype was counted a few times. The rearrangement links TRBV12-3 or TRBV12-4 to TRBJ2-1; D is uncertain. The CDR3 covers 14 residues. V lost 6 bases and J lost 8, with 17 bases in between. CDR3 amino acids: CASSFKGRWDEQFF. In DNA form, the CDR3 reads TGTGCCAGCAGCTTCAAGGGTCGGTGGGATGAGCAGTTCTTC.

The sample holds many counts of this clonotype. The rearrangement links TRBV21-1 to TRBJ2-5; TRBD2 was called by the table and not checked on the DNA. TRBV21-1 counts as a pseudogene. CDR3 length: 17 residues. CDR3 amino acids: CASSLPRTEGYQETQYF. The CDR3 bases are TGTGCCAGCAGCCTACCTAGGACGGAGGGGTACCAAGAGACCCAGTACTTC.

The chain recombines TRBV2 with TRBJ1-5; D unclear. Trimming pared 1 base from V and 13 bases from J, leaving 11 bases between. The CDR3 is made up of 12 amino acids. Germline V gene lookup returns CDR1 SNHLY and CDR2 FYNNEI. CDR3 loop: CASSEEVSAQHF. The CDR3 coding sequence is TGTGCCAGCAGTGAAGAGGTTTCGGCGCAGCATTTT.